This TCR beta chain was observed in a study of T cells in Graves' hyperthyroidism and ophthalmopathy. Study observations and caveats: Blood samples included most of the expanded thyroid clonotypes exceeding 0.001. Stable hyperthyroidism was separated from ophthalmopathy by a model based on 13 V-J features.

RNA transcripts provided the source from which TCR beta CDR3 regions were amplified. Primed by the HTBI set, a first-round RT-PCR was run on the TCR CDR3. Each CDR3 protein is one row after TCRdb ran MiXCR on the multiplex PCR reads. The data contain about 98,000 distinct CDR3 sequences, roughly 39% of them singletons. The patients, who ranged from 18 to 65 in age, presented with newly diagnosed hyperthyroidism lasting under 2 months. Thyroid ultrasound, orbital computed tomography, clinical symptoms, and serum thyroxine and TRAb underpinned diagnoses. Per germline, CDR1 SGHKS and CDR2 YYEKEE (reference sequence). The CDR3 runs to 14 residues. V lost 5 bases and J 6 bases, leaving 18 bases between the germline ends. This clonotype appeared many times. Its antigen is unknown.

Material for sequencing was peripheral blood or thyroid tissue (not recorded which). This chain joins TRBV5-5 and TRBJ2-7; D possibly uses TRBD1 or TRBD2 (5 bases each). The TCR was taken from a woman in her twenties or thirties with Graves' hyperthyroidism. The CDR3 is CASRGQGGSFEQYF. The CDR3 DNA is TGTGCCAGCAGGGGGCAGGGCGGGTCGTTCGAGCAGTACTTC. The full variable domain, rest sourced from reference TRBV5-5 and TRBJ2-7, is DAGVTQSPTHLIKTRGQQVTLRCSPISGHKSVSWYQQVLGQGPQFIFQYYEKEERGRGNFPDRFSARQFPNYSSELNVNALLLGDSALYLCASRGQGGSFEQYFGPGTRLTVT.